The next 6 T cell receptor beta chains were all read from a single sample in a study of T cells in Graves' hyperthyroidism and ophthalmopathy. Amplification of TCR beta CDR3 regions used RNA as the template. Carried out on the TCR CDR3, a first-round RT-PCR used the HTBI primer set. TCRdb analysed the multiplex PCR reads with MiXCR anew, one entry per CDR3 protein. The table has fewer than 650,000 distinct CDR3 sequences, about 15% seen once. Sequencing used blood. These receptors all stem from a woman between 35 and 50 years old with Graves' hyperthyroidism.

This clonotype was found a few times. The gene calls are TRBV20-1 and TRBJ2-1; the match to TRBD2 covers 8 bases. The CDR3 length is 16 residues. Per germline, CDR1 DFQATT and CDR2 SNEGSKA (reference sequence). Germline trimming cut 0 bases from V and 3 bases from J; bases unmatched to any gene: 7. The CDR3 loop is CSARDLGLANYNEQFF. CDR3 bases: TGCAGTGCTAGAGACTTAGGACTAGCTAACTACAATGAGCAGTTCTTC.

The chain combines TRBV30 with TRBJ2-1; 9 positions match TRBD2. Germline V gene data show CDR1 as GTSNPN and CDR2 as SVGIG (reference sequence). J gave up 10 bases and V 4 bases, and 11 bases lay outside the gene matches. This CDR3 is 14 amino acids long. CDR3 sequence (DNA): TGTGCCTGGATGGGACAAGCGGGAGGCGGGGAGCAGTTCTTC. It encodes CAWMGQAGGGEQFF.

This clonotype was picked up many times. This chain uses TRBV15 with TRBJ2-7, with D perhaps TRBD1 (6 bases). V was clipped by 2 bases and J by 3 bases, with 11 bases between them. The CDR3 has 14 amino acids. CDR1 is LNHNV, CDR2 YYDKDF, per germline (reference sequence). Here the CDR3 reads CATSRSGQLYEQYF. The CDR3, as DNA: TGTGCCACCAGCAGATCCGGACAGCTCTACGAGCAGTACTTC.

This clonotype was observed at least ten times. The chain has TRBV28 and TRBJ1-2, with 9 bases matching TRBD1. The V and J ends lost 3 bases and 4 bases, in that order; junction bases with no gene match: 6. Germline assignment: CDR1 MDHEN and CDR2 SYDVKM. This CDR3 comprises 15 residues. This CDR3 reads CASSLGTGTVYGYTF. CDR3 DNA: TGTGCCAGCAGTTTGGGGACAGGGACTGTCTATGGCTACACCTTC.

This clonotype was seen repeatedly, ten times or more. Since no conserved phenylalanine or tryptophan closes the CDR3, a read error is the likely cause. V usage is TRBV7-2 and J usage is TRBJ2-7; D gene unclear. With 1 base removed from V and 7 bases from J, the gap between germline ends came to 17 bases. Germline V CDR1 and CDR2: SGHTA, FQGNSA. CDR3 length: 15 residues. The CDR3 coding sequence is TGTGCCAGCAGCTTAGAATTGGCGCTCCCCCTGGAGCAGTACCTC. It encodes CASSLELALPLEQYL.

This clonotype has a handful of counts. The chain couples TRBV28 to TRBJ1-3; 8 positions match TRBD1. This CDR3 region has 15 residues. The V gene end was trimmed by 3 bases and the J gene end by 2 bases; junction bases not matched to a gene: 3. Germline lookup yields CDR1 MDHEN and CDR2 SYDVKM. The CDR3 spells CASSFPGGPGNTIYF. The CDR3 DNA reads as TGTGCCAGCAGTTTCCCAGGGGGCCCTGGAAACACCATATATTTT.